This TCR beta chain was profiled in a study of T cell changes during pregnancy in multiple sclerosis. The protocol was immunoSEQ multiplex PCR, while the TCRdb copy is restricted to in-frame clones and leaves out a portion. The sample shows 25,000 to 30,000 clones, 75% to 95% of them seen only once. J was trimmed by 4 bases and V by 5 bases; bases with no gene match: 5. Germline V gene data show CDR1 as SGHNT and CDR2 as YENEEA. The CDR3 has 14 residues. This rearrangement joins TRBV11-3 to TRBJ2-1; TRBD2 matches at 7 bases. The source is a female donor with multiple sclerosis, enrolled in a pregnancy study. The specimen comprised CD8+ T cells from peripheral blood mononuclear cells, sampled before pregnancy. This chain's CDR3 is CASSLRDYYNEQFF. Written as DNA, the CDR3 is TGTGCCAGCAGCCTGCGGGACTATTACAATGAGCAGTTCTTC.